Below are 30 T cell receptor beta chains sequenced from a single sample in a study of human T cells and chemical hapten exposure. Time point: patch test 3, about 24 weeks after DPC sensitization. The treatment here: therapeutic diphenylcyclopropenone sensitization with weekly scalp DPC. MiXCR, run by TCRdb on the RACE reads, gives a single entry per CDR3 protein. The sample has under 55,000 distinct CDR3 sequences, approximately 9.9% seen once. This material consisted of whole blood, taken in connection with sensitization to the hapten diphenylcyclopropenone (DPC). These receptors were obtained from a woman in her forties with alopecia areata. Some clones in this sample may be carry-over from other donors' samples.

This clonotype ranks as medium-sized (0.01 to 0.1%). V usage is TRBV13 and J usage is TRBJ2-5; 10 nucleotides agree with TRBD1. The V and J ends lost 5 bases and 1 base, in that order; junction bases with no gene match: 7. The CDR3 totals 16 residues. Germline assignment: CDR1 PRHDT and CDR2 FYEKMQ (reference sequence). CDR3 nucleotide sequence: TGTGCCAGCAGCCCCCCGGACAGGGGGGTCCAAGAGACCCAGTACTTC. The encoded protein is CASSPPDRGVQETQYF.

This clonotype was found many times. This sequence joins TRBV30 and TRBJ1-2; D perhaps matches TRBD1 (5 bases). V shed 3 bases and J shed 2 bases, with 13 bases lying between them. Germline assignment: CDR1 GTSNPN and CDR2 SVGIG (reference sequence). The CDR3 contains 14 residues. DNA of the CDR3: TGTGCCTGGAGCCGAATCGGGGGAAACTATGGCTACACCTTC. Translated, it gives CAWSRIGGNYGYTF.

In this sample, this clonotype turned up many times. The chain carries TRBV4-1 and TRBJ1-5; no definite D call. The CDR3 loop spans 14 amino acids. The V end lost 0 bases, the J end lost 7 bases, and 10 bases lay between the germline ends. Germline V gives CDR1 MGHRA, CDR2 YSYEKL. The CDR3 coding sequence is TGCGCCAGCAGCCAAGAAAGCCCCCGGCAGCCCCAGCATTTT. Translating it yields CASSQESPRQPQHF.

This clonotype has ten or more counts. The chain couples TRBV11-2 to TRBJ2-2; tentative D call: TRBD1 (6 bases). Trimming took 4 bases from V and 7 from J, leaving 13 bases between them. There are 14 residues in the CDR3. From germline, CDR1 is SGHAT and CDR2 FQNNGV. For the CDR3, the DNA is TGTGCCAGCAGCTCCCCTAGCAGGGGCGGGGAGCTGTTTTTT. Protein product: CASSSPSRGGELFF.

This chain connects TRBV20-1 to TRBJ2-7, with 14 bases that match TRBD2. The length of the CDR3 is 16 residues. V shed 2 bases and J 0 bases; nucleotides not matched to a gene: 3. Per the germline V gene, CDR1 is DFQATT and CDR2 is SNEGSKA (reference sequence). Here the CDR3 reads CSARRTSGGFSYEQYF. The CDR3 DNA reads TGCAGTGCTAGAAGGACTAGCGGGGGGTTCTCCTACGAGCAGTACTTC.

Comments on this clonotype: A much more abundant neighbour one base away suggests this may be a read error. The J gene is TRBJ1-1, the V gene TRBV21-1; the D call of TRBD1 is as the table states it, not checked on the DNA. TRBV21-1 is classified as a pseudogene. The CDR3 is 17 residues long. In nucleotides, the CDR3 is TGTGCCAGCGCCATGACTTCTCTGGACAGGGCGAAGACTGAAGCTTTCTTT. It specifies CASAMTSLDRAKTEAFF.

This clonotype came up many times. J is TRBJ1-4 and V is TRBV20-1; D gene ambiguous. The V end was cut by 5 bases, the J end by 0 bases, with 7 bases between. The CDR3 covers 13 residues. From germline, CDR1 is DFQATT and CDR2 SNEGSKA (reference sequence). The CDR3 nucleotides read TGCAGTGCTTTATACACAACTAATGAAAAACTGTTTTTT. This codes for CSALYTTNEKLFF.

This clonotype was counted between two and nine times. The J gene is TRBJ1-2, the V gene TRBV5-5; D is ambiguous. CDR1 is SGHKS and CDR2 is YYEKEE in the germline V gene (reference sequence). V was pared by 1 base and J by 5 bases, with 9 bases between. The CDR3 consists of 13 residues. This CDR3 is CASSLLTAYGYTF. The DNA for the CDR3 is TGTGCCAGCAGCTTGCTGACGGCATATGGCTACACCTTC.

This clonotype has a handful of counts. The rearrangement links TRBV9 to TRBJ2-3; D uncertain. V was cut by 3 bases and J by 2 bases, with 7 bases left in between. The germline CDR1 and CDR2 sequences are SGDLS and YYNGEE. The CDR3 runs 13 residues. CDR3 sequence (DNA): TGTGCCAGCAGCGCGGACCTCACAGATACGCAGTATTTT. It specifies CASSADLTDTQYF.

The V call is TRBV7-9, the J call TRBJ2-3, with D uncertain. V gave up 5 bases and J gave up 0 bases, with 3 bases separating them. The CDR3 loop spans 12 amino acids. The germline V gene encodes CDR1 SEHNR and CDR2 FQNEAQ (reference sequence). In DNA, the CDR3 is TGTGCCAGCAGCGTTAGCACAGATACGCAGTATTTT. Amino acid sequence: CASSVSTDTQYF.

The rearrangement joins TRBV6-6 to TRBJ1-1; TRBD1 might be the D (5 bases). CDR1 is MNHNY and CDR2 is SVGAGI in the germline V gene (reference sequence). Trimming stripped 7 bases from V and 7 bases from J, with 13 bases between. CDR3 length: 12 amino acids. The CDR3, as DNA: TGTGCCAGCACCTATGTCGGGGGTGAAGCTTTCTTT. Its protein product is CASTYVGGEAFF.

The chain has TRBV12-5 and TRBJ2-1, with D possibly called TRBD1 or TRBD2 (5 bases each). The CDR3 covers 15 residues. Trimming left V 5 bases short and J 4 bases short, with 15 bases between. CDR1 and CDR2 (germline): LGHNT, FRNRAP. CDR3 in amino acids: CASGASLGEYNEQFF. The CDR3 nucleotides are TGTGCTAGTGGTGCCTCCCTGGGGGAATACAATGAGCAGTTCTTC. Complete variable domain (other parts from reference TRBV12-5 and TRBJ2-1): DARVTQTPRHKVTEMGQEVTMRCQPILGHNTVFWYRQTMMQGLELLAYFRNRAPLDDSGMPKDRFSAEMPDATLATLKIQPSEPRDSAVYFCASGASLGEYNEQFFGPGTRLTVL.

This clonotype was found many times. Its ends do not fully match the called genes, so a read error is possible. The chain links TRBV7-9 to TRBJ1-1, with unresolved D. Germline CDR1 and CDR2: SEHNR and FQNEAQ (reference sequence). The CDR3 loop spans 14 amino acids. The CDR3: CASSLAGMNTEAFF. CDR3 DNA sequence: TGTGCCAGCAGTTTAGCCGGAATGAACACTGAAGCTTTCTTT.

Comment on this clonotype: One base away lies a much larger clone, so this may be a sequencing read error. As the CDR3 is not closed by the conserved phenylalanine or tryptophan, this likely results from a read error. V is TRBV20-1 and J is TRBJ2-7, with a weak D call TRBD2 (6 bases). Trimming stripped 5 bases from V and 0 bases from J, with 14 bases between. The CDR3 runs 14 residues. Looked up from germline, CDR1 is DFQATT and CDR2 is SNEGSKA (reference sequence). In DNA form, the CDR3 reads TGCAGTGCTGAGGTTGGGACTGGCTCCTACGAGCAGTACATC. Amino acid sequence: CSAEVGTGSYEQYI.

This clonotype came up a few times. The rearrangement joins TRBV6-4 to TRBJ2-1, with 7 positions matching TRBD2. Germline V lookup: CDR1 MRHNA, CDR2 SNTAGT. CDR3 length equals 15 residues. The junction had 4 bases not matched to a gene; V was cut back by 4 bases and J by 1 base. In DNA form, the CDR3 reads TGTGCCAGCAGTGCCGGGGAGGGGTCCTACAATGAGCAGTTCTTC. Translating it yields CASSAGEGSYNEQFF.

This chain links TRBV20-1 with TRBJ2-7, with D possibly TRBD2 on 6 matching bases. V gave up 4 bases and J gave up 2 bases, with 15 bases separating them. CDR1 is DFQATT, CDR2 SNEGSKA, per germline (reference sequence). The CDR3 loop spans 14 amino acids. The CDR3 DNA follows: TGCAGTGCTAAGCCCCGGGAGACCGCCTACGAGCAGTACTTC. Residues: CSAKPRETAYEQYF.

The chain links TRBV29-1 to TRBJ2-5; 8 nucleotides agree with TRBD1. Germline V gives CDR1 SQVTM, CDR2 ANQGSEA. The CDR3 consists of 13 residues. V lost 2 bases and J lost 3; bases outside the gene matches: 2. As DNA, the CDR3 is TGCAGCGTTGAAAGGGGACAGGAAGAGACCCAGTACTTC. Protein sequence: CSVERGQEETQYF.

This clonotype was seen at least ten times. The chain carries TRBV11-3 and TRBJ2-2; D unclear. CDR3 size: 13 residues. Looked up from germline, CDR1 is SGHNT and CDR2 is YENEEA. Between the trimmed V and J ends, which lost 4 bases and 7 bases, there was a span of 10 bases. The CDR3 here is CASSSRVGGELFF. As DNA, the CDR3 is TGTGCCAGCAGCTCTCGGGTTGGCGGGGAGCTGTTTTTT.

This chain connects TRBV3-1 to TRBJ2-1; 7 bases match TRBD1. The germline V gene encodes CDR1 LGHDT and CDR2 YNNKEL (reference sequence). The CDR3 runs to 13 residues. V lost 4 bases and J lost 9; bases outside the gene matches: 6. Here the CDR3 DNA reads TGTGCCAGCAGCCGTCACAGGGGTGTTGAGCAGTTCTTC. Amino acid sequence: CASSRHRGVEQFF.

This clonotype was detected ten times or more. The gene calls are TRBV7-9 and TRBJ2-1, with D perhaps matching TRBD1 (8 bases). Germline CDR1 and CDR2: SEHNR and FQNEAQ (reference sequence). The CDR3 loop spans 15 amino acids. The V end was cut by 5 bases, the J end by 5 bases, with 16 bases between. For the CDR3, the DNA is TGTGCCAGCAGCGCCAGGACAGGGAGGGACAATGAGCAGTTCTTC. Its protein is CASSARTGRDNEQFF.

This clonotype was picked up a small number of times. The chain employs TRBV14 and TRBJ2-3; 10 bases agree with TRBD1. The CDR3 extends over 16 amino acids. Germline CDR1 and CDR2: SGHDN and FVKESK. V lost 5 bases to trimming and J lost 4 bases; unmatched junction nucleotides: 9. CDR3 DNA sequence: TGTGCCAGCAGCTTCGACAGGGGGCGGTGGGCAGATACGCAGTATTTT. Translation gives CASSFDRGRWADTQYF. The full variable domain, in which reference TRBV14 and TRBJ2-3 provide the parts outside the CDR3, is EAGVTQFPSHSVIEKGQTVTLRCDPISGHDNLYWYRRVMGKEIKFLLHFVKESKQDESGMPNNRFLAERTGGTYSTLKVQPAELEDSGVYFCASSFDRGRWADTQYFGPGTRLTVL.

The rearrangement links TRBV6-2 or TRBV6-3 to TRBJ2-2; no clear D gene. V was pared by 3 bases and J by 7 bases, with 6 bases between. This CDR3 has 12 amino acids. The germline V gene has CDR1 MNHEY and CDR2 SVGEGT. For the CDR3, the DNA is TGTGCCAGCAGTTATTTTGTCGGGGAGCTGTTTTTT. Translated: CASSYFVGELFF.

The chain links TRBV6-5 to TRBJ1-1, with 7 bases lining up with TRBD1. The V gene's germline CDR1 is MNHEY and CDR2 SVGAGI. Losses at the gene ends were 4 bases for V and 0 bases for J; bases not matched to a gene: 5. The CDR3 is made up of 15 amino acids. CDR3 in DNA: TGTGCCAGCAGTTGGGGGACAGTCATGAACACTGAAGCTTTCTTT. Translation: CASSWGTVMNTEAFF.

This clonotype was picked up many times. J is TRBJ2-2 and V is TRBV5-8; D call uncertain. The germline V gene has CDR1 SGHTS and CDR2 YDEGEE. The CDR3 sequence is 13 residues long. The V and J ends lost 4 bases and 4 bases respectively, with 8 bases between them. CDR3 in DNA: TGTGCCAGCAGCCGCCCGCCCACCGGGGAGCTGTTTTTT. It encodes CASSRPPTGELFF.

This clonotype was observed a handful of times. The chain uses TRBV7-3 and TRBJ2-1; TRBD1 is a possible D gene (5 bases). Trimming took 8 bases from V and 8 from J, leaving 19 bases between them. The CDR3 runs 14 residues. Germline assignment: CDR1 SGHTA and CDR2 FQGTGA. In nucleotides, the CDR3 is TGTGCCAGCGCCGTGGCAGGGTCAGGCGATGAGCAGTTCTTC. Amino acids: CASAVAGSGDEQFF.

As regards this clonotype: A much larger clone differs from this one at a single base, so this may be a read error. The rearrangement links TRBV28 to TRBJ1-3, with 8 bases fitting TRBD1. This CDR3 has 14 amino acids. The V gene's germline CDR1 is MDHEN and CDR2 SYDVKM. V shed 8 bases, J shed 5 bases, and the junction held 8 bases outside the gene matches. For the CDR3, the DNA is TGTGCCAGCGGAATCGACAGGGGAAGAAACACCATATATTTT. Translation: CASGIDRGRNTIYF. The complete variable domain, with remaining parts taken from reference TRBV28 and TRBJ1-3, reads DVKVTQSSRYLVKRTGEKVFLECVQDMDHENMFWYRQDPGLGLRLIYFSYDVKMKEKGDIPEGYSVSREKKERFSLILESASTNQTSMYLCASGIDRGRNTIYFGEGSWLTVV.

The genes are TRBV10-3 and TRBJ1-2; TRBD1 is a possible D gene (6 bases). The length of the CDR3 is 14 residues. V lost 6 bases to trimming and J lost 4 bases, with 15 bases between them. Germline V lookup: CDR1 ENHRY, CDR2 SYGVKD. For the CDR3, the DNA is TGTGCCATCAGCCGGGGGGCTATGGGCTATGGCTACACCTTC. Its translation: CAISRGAMGYGYTF.

This clonotype was detected many times. The CDR3 region is CASSRHPVNTGELFF. The CDR3 region has the DNA TGTGCCAGCAGCCGCCATCCGGTGAACACCGGGGAGCTGTTTTTT. J is TRBJ2-2 and V is TRBV6-2 or TRBV6-3; D not certain. There are 15 residues in the CDR3. Looked up from germline, CDR1 is MNHEY and CDR2 is SVGEGT. V was clipped by 6 bases and J by 1 base, with 12 bases between them.

The V call is TRBV7-9, the J call TRBJ1-1, with TRBD1 identical over 7 bases. Germline V gene lookup returns CDR1 SEHNR and CDR2 FQNEAQ (reference sequence). Losses at the gene ends were 7 bases for V and 2 bases for J; bases not matched to a gene: 7. The CDR3 extends over 14 amino acids. The CDR3 DNA sequence: TGTGCCAGCAACCAGGGGGGTCCTAACACTGAAGCTTTCTTT. Residues: CASNQGGPNTEAFF.

This clonotype showed up many times. The V and J genes are TRBV12-3 or TRBV12-4 and TRBJ1-2, with 8 bases aligning to TRBD1. V dropped 5 bases and J dropped 8; count of bases not matched to a gene: 7. The CDR3 has 13 amino acids. The DNA of the CDR3 is TGTGCCAGCAGTCCGTCCGGGACAGGAGGCTACACCTTC. It translates to CASSPSGTGGYTF.